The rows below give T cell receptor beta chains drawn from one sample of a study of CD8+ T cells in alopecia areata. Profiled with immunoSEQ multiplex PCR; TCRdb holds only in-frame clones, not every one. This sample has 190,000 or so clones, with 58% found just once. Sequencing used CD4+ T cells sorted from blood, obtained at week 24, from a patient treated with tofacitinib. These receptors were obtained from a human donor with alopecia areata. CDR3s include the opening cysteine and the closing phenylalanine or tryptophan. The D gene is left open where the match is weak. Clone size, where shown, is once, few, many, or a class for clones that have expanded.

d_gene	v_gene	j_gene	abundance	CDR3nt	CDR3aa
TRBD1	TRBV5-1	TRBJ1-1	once	TGCGCCAGCAGCTGGGACAGTGCGACTGAAGCTTTCTTT	CASSWDSATEAFF
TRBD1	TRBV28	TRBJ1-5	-	TGTGCCAGCAGTGACAGGGATCAGCCCCAGCATTTT	CASSDRDQPQHF
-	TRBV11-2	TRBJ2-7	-	TGTGCCAGCAGCTTTACAGTAAGAACCTACGAGCAGTACTTC	CASSFTVRTYEQYF
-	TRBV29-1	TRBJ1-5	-	TGCAGCGTTGCGGGGGGGGGCAATCAGCCCCAGCATTTT	CSVAGGGNQPQHF
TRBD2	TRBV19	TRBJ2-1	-	TGTGCCAGTAGTATCAGGGAGGGTTCCTACAATGAGCAGTTCTTC	CASSIREGSYNEQFF
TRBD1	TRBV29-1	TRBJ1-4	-	TGCAGCGTCGAGGACAGGGGGAATGAAAAACTGTTTTTT	CSVEDRGNEKLFF
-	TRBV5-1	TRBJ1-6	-	TGCGCCAGCAGCCTGGCCCTCGGAAGGGGCACCTATAATTCACCCCTCCACTTT	CASSLALGRGTYNSPLHF
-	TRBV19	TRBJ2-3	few	TGTGCCAGTAGTAAAAGACCGACCGGGGGCGCAGATACGCAGTATTTT	CASSKRPTGGADTQYF
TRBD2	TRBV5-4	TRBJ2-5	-	TGTGCCAGCAGCTTGAACCCTAGCGGGGAAGAGACCCAGTACTTC	CASSLNPSGEETQYF
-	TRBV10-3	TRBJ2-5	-	TGTGCCATCAGTGAGTCGATAGGAGGGAGTTTAGAGACCCAGTACTTC	CAISESIGGSLETQYF
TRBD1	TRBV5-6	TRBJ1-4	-	TGTGCCAGCAGTACAGGGGTCCGGGAAAAACTGTTTTTT	CASSTGVREKLFF
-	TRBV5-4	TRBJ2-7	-	TGTGCCAGCAGCTTGTCGGTAAGACCCTACGAGCAGTACTTC	CASSLSVRPYEQYF
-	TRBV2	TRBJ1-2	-	TGTGCCAGCCGGGACGACGCCTATGGCTACACCTTC	CASRDDAYGYTF
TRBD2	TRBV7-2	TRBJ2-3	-	TGTGCCAGCAGCGCTCAAGCGGGAGGGCGCACAGATACGCAGTATTTT	CASSAQAGGRTDTQYF
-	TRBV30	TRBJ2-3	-	TGTGCCTGTAATACAGATACGCAGTATTTT	CACNTDTQYF
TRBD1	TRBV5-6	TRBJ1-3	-	TGTGCCAGCAGCTTGGGGACAGGGTACGGAAACACCATATATTTT	CASSLGTGYGNTIYF
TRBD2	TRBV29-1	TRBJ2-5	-	TGCAGCGTTGTTCGGATCGGGGGGGGTCGAGGTACCCAGTACTTC	CSVVRIGGGRGTQYF
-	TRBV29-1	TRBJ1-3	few	TGCAGCGTTGAAGATCGCGGGGGAAACACCATATATTTT	CSVEDRGGNTIYF
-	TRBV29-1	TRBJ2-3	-	TGCAGCGTTGAAAGGGCCTGGACAGATACGCAGTATTTT	CSVERAWTDTQYF
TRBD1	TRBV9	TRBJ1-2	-	TGTGCCAGCAGCGTAGGGACAGGCGATGGCTACACCTTC	CASSVGTGDGYTF
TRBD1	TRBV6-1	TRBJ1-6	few	TGTGCCAGCAGTGATCGACAGGGCCATTCACCCCTCCACTTT	CASSDRQGHSPLHF
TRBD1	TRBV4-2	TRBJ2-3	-	TGTGCCAGCAGTTTCGAGACAGGGGGCACAGATACGCAGTATTTT	CASSFETGGTDTQYF